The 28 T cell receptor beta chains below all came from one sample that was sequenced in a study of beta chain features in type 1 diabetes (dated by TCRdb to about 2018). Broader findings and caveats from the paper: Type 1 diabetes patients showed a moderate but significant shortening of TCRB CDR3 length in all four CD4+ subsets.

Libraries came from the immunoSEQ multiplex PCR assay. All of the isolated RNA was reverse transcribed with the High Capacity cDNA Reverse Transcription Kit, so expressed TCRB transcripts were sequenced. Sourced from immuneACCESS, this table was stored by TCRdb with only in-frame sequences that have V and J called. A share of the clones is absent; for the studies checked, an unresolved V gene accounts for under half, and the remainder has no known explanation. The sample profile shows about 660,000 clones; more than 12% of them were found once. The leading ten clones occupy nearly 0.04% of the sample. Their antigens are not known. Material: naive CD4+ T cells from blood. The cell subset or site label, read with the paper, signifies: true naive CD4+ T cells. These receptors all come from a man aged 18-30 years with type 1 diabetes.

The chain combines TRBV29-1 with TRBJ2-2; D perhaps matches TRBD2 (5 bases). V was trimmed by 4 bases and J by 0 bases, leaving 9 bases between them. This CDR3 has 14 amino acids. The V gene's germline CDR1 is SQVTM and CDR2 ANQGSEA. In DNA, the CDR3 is TGCAGCGTTGGAGGGCAGCCGAACACCGGGGAGCTGTTTTTT. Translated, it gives CSVGGQPNTGELFF.

CDR3: CASRTPQARSYNEQFF. CDR3 nucleotide sequence: TGTGCCAGCAGAACTCCACAGGCGCGCTCCTACAATGAGCAGTTCTTC. The chain carries TRBV28 and TRBJ2-1; TRBD1 is a possible D gene (5 bases). The CDR3 loop spans 16 amino acids. Germline V gene data show CDR1 as MDHEN and CDR2 as SYDVKM. V lost 6 bases and J 0 bases, leaving 15 bases between the germline ends.

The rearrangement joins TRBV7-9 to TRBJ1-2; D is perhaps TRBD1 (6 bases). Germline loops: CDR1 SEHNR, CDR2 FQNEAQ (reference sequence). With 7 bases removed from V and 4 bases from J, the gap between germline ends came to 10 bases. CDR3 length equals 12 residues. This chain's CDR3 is CASTQGSYGYTF. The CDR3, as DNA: TGTGCCAGCACCCAGGGGAGCTATGGCTACACCTTC.

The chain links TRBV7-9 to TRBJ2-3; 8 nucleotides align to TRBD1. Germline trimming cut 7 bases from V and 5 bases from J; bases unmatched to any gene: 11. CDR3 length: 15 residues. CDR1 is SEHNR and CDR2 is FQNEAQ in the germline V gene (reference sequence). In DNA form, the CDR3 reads TGTGCCAGCACCCTACCCCGGGGGACAGGAGATACGCAGTATTTT. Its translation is CASTLPRGTGDTQYF.

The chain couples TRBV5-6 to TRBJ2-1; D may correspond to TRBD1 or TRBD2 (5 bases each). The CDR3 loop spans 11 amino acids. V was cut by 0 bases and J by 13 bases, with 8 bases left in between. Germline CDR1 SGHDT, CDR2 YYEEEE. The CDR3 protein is CASSLGRDQFF. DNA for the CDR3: TGTGCCAGCAGCTTGGGCAGGGACCAGTTCTTC.

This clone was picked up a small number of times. This chain's CDR3 is CAWSVSGTSPPNEQFF. CDR3 bases: TGTGCCTGGAGTGTATCCGGGACTAGCCCCCCAAATGAGCAGTTCTTC. The V call is TRBV30, the J call TRBJ2-1; 9 bases are a match to TRBD2. This CDR3 comprises 16 residues. Germline V gene data show CDR1 as GTSNPN and CDR2 as SVGIG (reference sequence). Losses at the gene ends were 0 bases for V and 7 bases for J; bases not matched to a gene: 10.

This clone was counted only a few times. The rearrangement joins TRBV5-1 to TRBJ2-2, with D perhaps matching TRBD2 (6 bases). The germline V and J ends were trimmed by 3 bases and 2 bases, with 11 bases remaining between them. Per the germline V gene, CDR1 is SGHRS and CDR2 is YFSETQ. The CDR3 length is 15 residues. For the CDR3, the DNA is TGCGCCAGCAGCTCCGCCGGGACTAACACCGGGGAGCTGTTTTTT. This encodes CASSSAGTNTGELFF.

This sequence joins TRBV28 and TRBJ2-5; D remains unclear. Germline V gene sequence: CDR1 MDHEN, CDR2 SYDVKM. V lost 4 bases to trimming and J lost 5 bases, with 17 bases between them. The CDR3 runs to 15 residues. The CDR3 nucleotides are TGTGCCAGCAGTTCCCTCCCCCAAGGGCAGGAGACCCAGTACTTC. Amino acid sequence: CASSSLPQGQETQYF.

CDR3 nucleotides: TGTGCCAGCAGCCAAGAATTCGGTTACTTTATTAGCACAGATACGCAGTATTTT. It encodes CASSQEFGYFISTDTQYF. The chain carries TRBV4-2 and TRBJ2-3, with no clear D. The CDR3 runs to 18 residues. The V end lost 0 bases, the J end lost 0 bases, and 16 bases lay between the germline ends. CDR1 LGHNA and CDR2 YNFKEQ come from the germline V gene.

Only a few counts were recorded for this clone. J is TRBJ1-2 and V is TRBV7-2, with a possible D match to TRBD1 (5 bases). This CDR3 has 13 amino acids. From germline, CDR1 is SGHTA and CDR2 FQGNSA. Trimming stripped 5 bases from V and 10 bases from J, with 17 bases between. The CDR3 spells CASSARQTGDYTF. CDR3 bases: TGTGCCAGCAGCGCCCGACAGACCGGGGACTACACCTTC.

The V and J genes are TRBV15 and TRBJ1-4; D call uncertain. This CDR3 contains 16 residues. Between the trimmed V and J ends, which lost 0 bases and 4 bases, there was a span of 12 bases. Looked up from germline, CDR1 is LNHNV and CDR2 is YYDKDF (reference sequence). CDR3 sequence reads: CATSRDWGGFNEKLFF. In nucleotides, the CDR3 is TGTGCCACCAGCAGAGATTGGGGAGGTTTTAATGAAAAACTGTTTTTT.

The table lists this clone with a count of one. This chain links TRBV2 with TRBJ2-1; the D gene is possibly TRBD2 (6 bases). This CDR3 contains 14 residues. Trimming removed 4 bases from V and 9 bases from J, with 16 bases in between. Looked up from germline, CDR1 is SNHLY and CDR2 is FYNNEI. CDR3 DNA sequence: TGTGCCAGCAGTGCTAGCGCCTCCCGGGGTGAGCAGTTCTTC. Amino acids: CASSASASRGEQFF.

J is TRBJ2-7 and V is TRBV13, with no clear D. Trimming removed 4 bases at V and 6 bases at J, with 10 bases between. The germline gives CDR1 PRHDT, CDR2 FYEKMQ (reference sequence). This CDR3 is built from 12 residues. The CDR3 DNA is TGTGCCAGCAGCTACGCCTCCAGCGAGCAGTACTTC. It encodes CASSYASSEQYF.

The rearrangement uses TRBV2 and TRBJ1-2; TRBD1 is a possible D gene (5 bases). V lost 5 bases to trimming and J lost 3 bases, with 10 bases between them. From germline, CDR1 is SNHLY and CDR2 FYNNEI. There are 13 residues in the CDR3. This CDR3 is CASSSRGDYGYTF. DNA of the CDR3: TGTGCCAGCAGTTCCAGAGGGGACTATGGCTACACCTTC.

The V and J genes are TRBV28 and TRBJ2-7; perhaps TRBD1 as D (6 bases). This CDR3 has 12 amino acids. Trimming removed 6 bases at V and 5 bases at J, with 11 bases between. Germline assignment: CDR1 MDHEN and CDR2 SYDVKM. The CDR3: CASSPQGNEQYF. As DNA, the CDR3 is TGTGCCAGCAGCCCACAGGGTAACGAGCAGTACTTC.

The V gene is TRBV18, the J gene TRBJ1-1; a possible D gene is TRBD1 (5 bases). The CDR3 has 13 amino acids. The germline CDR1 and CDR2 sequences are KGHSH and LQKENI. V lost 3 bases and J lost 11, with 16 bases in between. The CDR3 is CASSPGPSSDAFF. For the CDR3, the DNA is TGTGCCAGCTCACCGGGACCTTCTTCAGACGCTTTCTTT.

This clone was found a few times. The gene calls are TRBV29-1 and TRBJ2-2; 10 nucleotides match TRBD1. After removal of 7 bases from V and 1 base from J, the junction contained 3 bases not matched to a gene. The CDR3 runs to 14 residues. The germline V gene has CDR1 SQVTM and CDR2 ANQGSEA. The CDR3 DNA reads TGCAGCGCCGGGACAGGGGTGAACACCGGGGAGCTGTTTTTT. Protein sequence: CSAGTGVNTGELFF.

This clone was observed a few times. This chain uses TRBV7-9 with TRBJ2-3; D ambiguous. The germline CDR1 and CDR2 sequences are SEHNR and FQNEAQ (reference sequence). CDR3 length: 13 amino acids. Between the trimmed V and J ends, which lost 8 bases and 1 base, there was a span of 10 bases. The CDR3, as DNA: TGTGCCAGCCGAAGCACTGGCACAGATACGCAGTATTTT. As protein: CASRSTGTDTQYF.

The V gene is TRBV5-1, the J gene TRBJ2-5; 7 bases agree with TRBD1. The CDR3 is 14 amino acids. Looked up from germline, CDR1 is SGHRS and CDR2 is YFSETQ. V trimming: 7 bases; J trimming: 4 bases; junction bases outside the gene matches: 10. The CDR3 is CASGARQGRETQYF. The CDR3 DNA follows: TGCGCCAGCGGGGCCAGACAGGGACGAGAGACCCAGTACTTC.

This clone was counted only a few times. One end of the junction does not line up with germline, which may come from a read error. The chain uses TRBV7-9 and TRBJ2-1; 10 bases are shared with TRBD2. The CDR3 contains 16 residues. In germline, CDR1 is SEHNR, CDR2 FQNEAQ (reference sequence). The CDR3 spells CASSPSDGAGGPFKLF. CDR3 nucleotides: TGTGCCAGCAGCCCTAGCGACGGAGCGGGGGGGCCCTTCAAGCTCTTC.

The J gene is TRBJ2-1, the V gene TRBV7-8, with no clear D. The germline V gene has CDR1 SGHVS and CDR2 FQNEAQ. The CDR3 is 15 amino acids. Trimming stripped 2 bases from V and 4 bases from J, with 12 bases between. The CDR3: CASSLYGAHYNEQFF. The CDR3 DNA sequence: TGTGCCAGCAGCTTATATGGAGCCCATTACAATGAGCAGTTCTTC.

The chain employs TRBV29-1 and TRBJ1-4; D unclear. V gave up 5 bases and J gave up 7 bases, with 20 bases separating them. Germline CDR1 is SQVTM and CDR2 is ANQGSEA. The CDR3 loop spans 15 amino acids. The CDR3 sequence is CSVLRGEGSREKLFF. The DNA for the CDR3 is TGCAGCGTTCTTCGTGGGGAGGGCTCTCGTGAAAAACTGTTTTTT. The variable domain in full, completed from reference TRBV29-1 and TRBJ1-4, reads SAVISQKPSRDICQRGTSLTIQCQVDSQVTMMFWYRQQPGQSLTLIATANQGSEATYESGFVIDKFPISRPNLTFSTLTVSNMSPEDSSIYLCSVLRGEGSREKLFFGSGTQLSVL.

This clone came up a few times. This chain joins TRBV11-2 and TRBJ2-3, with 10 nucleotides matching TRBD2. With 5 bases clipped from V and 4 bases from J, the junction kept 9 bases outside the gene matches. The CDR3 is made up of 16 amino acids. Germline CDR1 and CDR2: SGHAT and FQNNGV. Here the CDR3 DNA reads TGTGCCAGCAGCCAGAAACTAGCGGGGATTGCAGATACGCAGTATTTT. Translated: CASSQKLAGIADTQYF.

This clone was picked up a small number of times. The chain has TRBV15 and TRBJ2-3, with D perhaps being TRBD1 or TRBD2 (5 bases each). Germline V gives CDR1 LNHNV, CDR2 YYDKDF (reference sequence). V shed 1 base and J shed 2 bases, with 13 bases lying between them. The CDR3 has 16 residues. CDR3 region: CATSRGRDGSTDTQYF. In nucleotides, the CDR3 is TGTGCCACCAGCAGAGGACGGGACGGATCCACAGATACGCAGTATTTT.

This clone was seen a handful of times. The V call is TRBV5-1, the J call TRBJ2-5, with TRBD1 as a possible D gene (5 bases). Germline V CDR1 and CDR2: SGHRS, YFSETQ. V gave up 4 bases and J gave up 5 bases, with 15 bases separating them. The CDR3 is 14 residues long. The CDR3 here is CASSQDISRETQYF. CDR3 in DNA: TGCGCCAGCAGCCAGGACATCTCCCGGGAGACCCAGTACTTC.

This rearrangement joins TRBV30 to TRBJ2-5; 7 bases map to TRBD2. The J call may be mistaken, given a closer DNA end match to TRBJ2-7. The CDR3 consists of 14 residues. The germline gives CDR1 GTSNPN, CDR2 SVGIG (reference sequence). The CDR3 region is CAWGRAASSYEQYF. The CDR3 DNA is TGTGCCTGGGGGAGGGCAGCCAGCTCCTACGAGCAGTACTTC.

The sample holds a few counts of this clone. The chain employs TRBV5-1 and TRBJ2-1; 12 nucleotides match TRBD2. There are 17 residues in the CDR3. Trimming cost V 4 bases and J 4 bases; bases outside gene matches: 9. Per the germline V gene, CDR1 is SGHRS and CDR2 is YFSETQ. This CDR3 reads CASSTSLTSGRYNEQFF. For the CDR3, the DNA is TGCGCCAGCAGCACTAGCCTAACTAGCGGGAGGTACAATGAGCAGTTCTTC.

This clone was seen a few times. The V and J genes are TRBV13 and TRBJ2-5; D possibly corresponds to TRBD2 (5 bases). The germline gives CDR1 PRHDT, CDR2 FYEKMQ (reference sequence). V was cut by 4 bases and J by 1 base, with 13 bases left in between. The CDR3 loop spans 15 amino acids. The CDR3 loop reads CASSSIGLFQETQYF. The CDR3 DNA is TGTGCCAGCAGCTCAATCGGACTTTTCCAAGAGACCCAGTACTTC.